This T cell receptor beta chain is from a study of CD8 T cells in Susac syndrome. Random hexamers were used to reverse transcribe roughly 0.5 to 1 ug of RNA. TCRdb ran MiXCR on the immunoSEQ multiplex PCR reads and lists one entry per CDR3 protein. The sample lists 200,000 or so distinct CDR3 sequences; about 96% were seen once. This clonotype was picked up one time. Treatment-naive patients with stable or active relapsing-remitting disease were the multiple sclerosis controls. This receptor was obtained from a human donor with multiple sclerosis. Sequences were obtained from CD4+ T cells from PBMCs.

CDR3 in amino acids: CSARVETSGYNEQFF. The CDR3 bases are TGCAGTGCTAGAGTCGAGACTAGCGGCTACAATGAGCAGTTCTTC. The J gene is TRBJ2-1, the V gene TRBV20-1, with 9 bases lining up with TRBD2. Germline V lookup: CDR1 DFQATT, CDR2 SNEGSKA (reference sequence). The CDR3 runs to 15 residues. V was clipped by 1 base and J by 3 bases; unmatched bases: 4.